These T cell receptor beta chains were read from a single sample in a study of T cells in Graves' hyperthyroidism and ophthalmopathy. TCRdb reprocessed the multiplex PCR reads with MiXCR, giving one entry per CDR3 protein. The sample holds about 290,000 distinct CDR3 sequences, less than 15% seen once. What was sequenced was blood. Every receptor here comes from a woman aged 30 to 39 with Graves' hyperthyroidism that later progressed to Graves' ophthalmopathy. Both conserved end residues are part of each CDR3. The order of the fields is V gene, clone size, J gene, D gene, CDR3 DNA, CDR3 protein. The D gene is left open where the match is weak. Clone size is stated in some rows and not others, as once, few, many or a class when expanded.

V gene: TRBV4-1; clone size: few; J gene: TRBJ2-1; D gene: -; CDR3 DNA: TGCGCCAGCAGCCAAGTACTACCTGGACCCACCTTGACGATTGAGCAGTTCTTC; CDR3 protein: CASSQVLPGPTLTIEQFF
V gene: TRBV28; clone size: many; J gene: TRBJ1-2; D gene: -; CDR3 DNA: TGTGCCAGCAGTTTTGGGGTAAAGGGAAGCTATGGCTACACCTTC; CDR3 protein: CASSFGVKGSYGYTF
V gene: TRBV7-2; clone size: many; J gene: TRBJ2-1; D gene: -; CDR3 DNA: TGTGCCAGCAGCTTTGGGAGCCAGTACAATGAGCAGTTCTTC; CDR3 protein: CASSFGSQYNEQFF
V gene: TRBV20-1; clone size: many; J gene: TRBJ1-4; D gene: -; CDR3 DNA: TGCAGTGCTAGAGATTGGAACACTGATAATGAAAAACTGTTTTTT; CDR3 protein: CSARDWNTDNEKLFF
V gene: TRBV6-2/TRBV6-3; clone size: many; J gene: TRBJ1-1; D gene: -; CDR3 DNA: TGTGCCAGCAGTTACTCGGCCGACACCGTTGGAGCTTTCTTT; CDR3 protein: CASSYSADTVGAFF
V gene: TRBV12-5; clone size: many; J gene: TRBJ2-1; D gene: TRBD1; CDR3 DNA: TGTGCTAGTGGACGACTCACAGGGGCCCACAATGAGCAGTTCTTC; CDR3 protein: CASGRLTGAHNEQFF
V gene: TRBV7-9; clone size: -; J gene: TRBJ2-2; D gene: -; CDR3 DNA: TGTGTCAGCAGCCTGCCGGACAGGAACACCGGGGAGCTGTTTTTT; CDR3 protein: CVSSLPDRNTGELFF
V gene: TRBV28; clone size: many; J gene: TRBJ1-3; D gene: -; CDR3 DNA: TGTGCCAGCAGTCCCGGGCGCCCCCAGTATGGAAACACCATATATTTT; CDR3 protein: CASSPGRPQYGNTIYF
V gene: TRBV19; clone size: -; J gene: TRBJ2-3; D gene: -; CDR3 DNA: TGTGCCAGTAGTATTGTGTGGGGCCTAACTTCAGATACGCAGTATTTT; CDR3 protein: CASSIVWGLTSDTQYF
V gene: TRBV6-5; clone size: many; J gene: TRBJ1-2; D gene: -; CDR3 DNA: TGTGCCAGCAGTTACCGGCCAGTATACTATGGCTACACCTTC; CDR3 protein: CASSYRPVYYGYTF
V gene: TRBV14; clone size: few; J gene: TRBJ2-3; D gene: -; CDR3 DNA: TGTGCCAGCAGCCAAGATCGTCCAGGGGCGAGCACAGATACGCAGTATTTT; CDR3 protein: CASSQDRPGASTDTQYF
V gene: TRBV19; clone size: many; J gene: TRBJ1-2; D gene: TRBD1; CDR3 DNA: TGTGCCAGTAGGGACGGACAGGGATTTAACTATGGCTACACCTTC; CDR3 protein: CASRDGQGFNYGYTF
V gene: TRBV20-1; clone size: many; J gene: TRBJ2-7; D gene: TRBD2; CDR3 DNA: TGCAGTGCTAGAGATTCCGCGGGAGTCTCCTACGAGCAGTACTTC; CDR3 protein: CSARDSAGVSYEQYF
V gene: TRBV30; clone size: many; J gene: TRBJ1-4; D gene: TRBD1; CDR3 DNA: TGTGCCTGGAGTTCGACAGGGGGTGAAAAACTGTTTTTT; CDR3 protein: CAWSSTGGEKLFF
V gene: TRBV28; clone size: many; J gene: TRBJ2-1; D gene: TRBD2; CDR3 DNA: TGTGCCAGCAGCCCCGGGACTAGCGGGATCTACAATGAGCAGTTCTTC; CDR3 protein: CASSPGTSGIYNEQFF
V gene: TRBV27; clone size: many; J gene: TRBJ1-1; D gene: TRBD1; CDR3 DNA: TGTGCCAGCAGAACCCGGACAGGACTCATGAACACTGAAGCTTTCTTT; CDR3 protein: CASRTRTGLMNTEAFF